The clone carrying this TCR beta chain came up once. This record belongs to a study of blood T cell repertoires in COVID-19. In the original workflow: Scientists estimated how many nucleated cells there were by amplifying reference gene primers. The protocol was immunoSEQ multiplex PCR, while the TCRdb copy is restricted to in-frame clones and leaves out a portion. V and J calls and clone size are as listed in that table; D and trimming were resolved from the DNA. The sample has hundreds of thousands of clones; 80% to 90% are singletons. V lost 3 bases and J 2 bases, leaving 10 bases between the germline ends. CDR3 length: 14 amino acids. The germline gives CDR1 LGHDT, CDR2 YNNKEL (reference sequence).

The receptor was isolated from a woman aged 65 to 85 with acute or convalescent COVID-19. The chain employs TRBV3-1 (or the pseudogene TRBV3-2) and TRBJ1-2, with a weak D call TRBD1 (6 bases). Material: peripheral blood. CDR3 in DNA: TGTGCCAGCAGCCAGCCGCAGGGGAACTATGGCTACACCTTC. Translated, it gives CASSQPQGNYGYTF.